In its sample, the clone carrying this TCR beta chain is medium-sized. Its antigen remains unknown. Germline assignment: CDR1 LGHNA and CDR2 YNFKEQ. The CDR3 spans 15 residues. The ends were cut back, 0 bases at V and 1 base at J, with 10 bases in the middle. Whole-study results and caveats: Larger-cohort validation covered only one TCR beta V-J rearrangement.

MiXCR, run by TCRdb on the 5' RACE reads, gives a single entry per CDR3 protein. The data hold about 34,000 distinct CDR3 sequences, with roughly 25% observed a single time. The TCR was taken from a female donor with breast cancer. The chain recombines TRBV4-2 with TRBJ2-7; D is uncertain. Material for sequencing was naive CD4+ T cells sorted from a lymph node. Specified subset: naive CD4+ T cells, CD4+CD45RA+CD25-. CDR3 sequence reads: CASSQELHVSYEQYF. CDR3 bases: TGTGCCAGCAGCCAAGAATTGCATGTTTCCTACGAGCAGTACTTC.